What follows are 30 T cell receptor beta chains derived from one specimen sequenced in a study of blood T cell repertoires in COVID-19. Sequencing used immunoSEQ multiplex PCR; TCRdb keeps in-frame clones, though not all of them. This table has roughly 63,000 clones, roughly 71% appearing once. The sequencing sample was made of peripheral blood. The receptors shown here come from a woman of 80 years or more with acute or convalescent COVID-19.

V and J are TRBV18 and TRBJ1-1; 10 bases are shared with TRBD1. CDR3 length: 15 residues. CDR1 and CDR2 from the germline V gene are KGHSH and LQKENI. The V segment lost 2 bases and the J segment 4 bases; nucleotides outside the gene matches: 4. Written as DNA, the CDR3 is TGTGCCAGCTCACCAGACAGGGGGCTGAGCACTGAAGCTTTCTTT. Translation gives CASSPDRGLSTEAFF.

The gene calls are TRBV7-9 and TRBJ2-1, with a possible D match to TRBD2 (5 bases). V lost 3 bases to trimming and J lost 4 bases, with 16 bases between them. The CDR3 has 16 residues. The germline V gene encodes CDR1 SEHNR and CDR2 FQNEAQ (reference sequence). The CDR3 here is CASSFSSGVTYNEQFF. Written as DNA, the CDR3 is TGTGCCAGCAGCTTTTCGAGCGGAGTTACTTACAATGAGCAGTTCTTC.

This clone was detected only once. The gene calls are TRBV5-1 and TRBJ2-1; D ambiguous. V shed 0 bases and J shed 0 bases, with 13 bases lying between them. The CDR3 is 17 residues long. Looked up from germline, CDR1 is SGHRS and CDR2 is YFSETQ. The CDR3 protein is CASSLAAASGSYNEQFF. CDR3 nucleotides: TGCGCCAGCAGCTTGGCCGCGGCTTCGGGCTCCTACAATGAGCAGTTCTTC. The full variable domain, its missing parts supplied by reference TRBV5-1 and TRBJ2-1, is KAGVTQTPRYLIKTRGQQVTLSCSPISGHRSVSWYQQTPGQGLQFLFEYFSETQRNKGNFPGRFSGRQFSNSRSEMNVSTLELGDSALYLCASSLAAASGSYNEQFFGPGTRLTVL.

This clone came up a few times. A read error may account for a junction end that differs from germline. V usage is TRBV19 and J usage is TRBJ2-2, with 7 bases matching TRBD2. The CDR3 contains 13 residues. Germline assignment: CDR1 LNHDA and CDR2 SQIVND (reference sequence). Here the CDR3 reads CASTPLGRGGVIF. In nucleotides, the CDR3 is TGTGCCAGTACTCCATTGGGGCGCGGGGGTGTTATTTTT.

This chain joins TRBV19 and TRBJ2-1, with TRBD2 identical over 7 bases. The CDR3 has 15 residues. Germline CDR1 is LNHDA and CDR2 is SQIVND (reference sequence). The J segment lost 5 bases and the V segment lost 2 bases, leaving 6 bases of the junction unmatched. CDR3 DNA: TGTGCCAGTAGTATAAGCCTAGCGGCGAACAATGAGCAGTTCTTC. It yields the protein CASSISLAANNEQFF. The complete variable domain, with remaining parts taken from reference TRBV19 and TRBJ2-1, reads DGGITQSPKYLFRKEGQNVTLSCEQNLNHDAMYWYRQDPGQGLRLIYYSQIVNDFQKGDIAEGYSVSREKKESFPLTVTSAQKNPTAFYLCASSISLAANNEQFFGPGTRLTVL.

The rearrangement uses TRBV30 and TRBJ2-7; 10 bases match TRBD1. V trimming: 6 bases; J trimming: 3 bases; junction bases outside the gene matches: 5. The CDR3 contains 13 residues. Germline V gene sequence: CDR1 GTSNPN, CDR2 SVGIG (reference sequence). The CDR3 loop reads CACRDRGLYEQYF. The CDR3 DNA sequence: TGTGCCTGCAGGGACAGGGGACTCTACGAGCAGTACTTC.

The chain couples TRBV5-1 to TRBJ2-3, with a tentative D call TRBD2 (6 bases). This CDR3 region has 16 residues. CDR1 and CDR2 (germline): SGHRS, YFSETQ. Trimming left V 2 bases short and J 3 bases short, with 16 bases between. The CDR3 DNA follows: TGCGCCAGCAGCTTATTTGCGGCGGGATCAACAGATACGCAGTATTTT. Translation gives CASSLFAAGSTDTQYF.

The J gene is TRBJ2-3, the V gene TRBV4-3; possibly TRBD2 for D (5 bases). The CDR3 extends over 17 amino acids. The V gene lost 2 bases and the J gene lost 5 bases, with 20 bases spanning the gap. Germline V gives CDR1 LGHNA, CDR2 YSLEER. CDR3 residues: CASSQLTTGPAGDTQYF. The DNA of the CDR3 is TGCGCCAGCAGCCAATTAACCACCGGTCCCGCGGGAGATACGCAGTATTTT.

A few counts support this clone. This chain joins TRBV6-1 and TRBJ1-5, with D unclear. The germline V and J ends were trimmed by 3 bases and 9 bases, with 6 bases remaining between them. CDR1 and CDR2 (germline): MNHNS, SASEGT. The CDR3 consists of 11 residues. Written as DNA, the CDR3 is TGTGCCAGCAGTGATTTGCGGCCCCAGCATTTT. It encodes CASSDLRPQHF.

This chain links TRBV5-4 with TRBJ2-7; tentatively, D is TRBD1 (6 bases). This CDR3 has 13 residues. V was shortened by 3 bases and J by 2 bases, with 9 bases between the two germline ends. Germline lookup yields CDR1 SGHNT and CDR2 YYREEE (reference sequence). The CDR3 nucleotides read TGTGCCAGCAGCTATGGACAGCCCTACGAGCAGTACTTC. This codes for CASSYGQPYEQYF.

The gene calls are TRBV7-2 and TRBJ1-5; D remains ambiguous. Trimming shortened V by 1 base and J by 4 bases, and 5 bases separated the two germline ends. The CDR3 has 13 amino acids. Germline V lookup: CDR1 SGHTA, CDR2 FQGNSA. The CDR3 DNA follows: TGTGCCAGCAGCTTAGACGGGAATCAGCCCCAGCATTTT. Encoded protein: CASSLDGNQPQHF.

The chain combines TRBV5-1 with TRBJ2-7; 9 bases map to TRBD2. The CDR3 consists of 16 residues. V trimming: 4 bases; J trimming: 6 bases; junction bases outside the gene matches: 14. The germline gives CDR1 SGHRS, CDR2 YFSETQ. The CDR3 loop reads CASSRMRGLASSEQYF. CDR3 in DNA: TGCGCCAGCAGCCGAATGCGGGGACTAGCTTCGTCCGAGCAGTACTTC.

This chain connects TRBV28 to TRBJ2-4, with 7 nucleotides matching TRBD1. This CDR3 region has 15 residues. CDR1 is MDHEN and CDR2 is SYDVKM in the germline V gene. The V and J ends lost 8 bases and 2 bases, in that order; junction bases with no gene match: 9. CDR3 sequence (DNA): TGTGCCAGCGGTATAGGGGGCCTTACCAAAAACATTCAGTACTTC. Amino acid sequence: CASGIGGLTKNIQYF.

This chain connects TRBV18 to TRBJ2-3; tentatively, D is TRBD2 (7 bases). Germline lookup yields CDR1 KGHSH and CDR2 LQKENI. The CDR3 extends over 15 amino acids. V was shortened by 3 bases and J by 0 bases, with 10 bases between the two germline ends. The CDR3 protein is CASSPRGASTDTQYF. CDR3 DNA sequence: TGTGCCAGCTCACCCCGGGGGGCCAGCACAGATACGCAGTATTTT. The whole variable domain, remainder taken from reference TRBV18 and TRBJ2-3, is NAGVMQNPRHLVRRRGQEARLRCSPMKGHSHVYWYRQLPEEGLKFMVYLQKENIIDESGMPKERFSAEFPKEGPSILRIQQVVRGDSAAYFCASSPRGASTDTQYFGPGTRLTVL.

V usage is TRBV4-3 and J usage is TRBJ2-6; D call uncertain. V shed 8 bases and J shed 2 bases, with 7 bases lying between them. This CDR3 is 13 amino acids long. Germline loops: CDR1 LGHNA, CDR2 YSLEER. The CDR3 is CASGLTGANVLTF. For the CDR3, the DNA is TGCGCCAGCGGGCTTACTGGGGCCAACGTCCTGACTTTC.

The chain employs TRBV10-3 and TRBJ1-1; D is perhaps TRBD1 (5 bases). The CDR3 totals 16 residues. Between the trimmed V and J ends, which lost 0 bases and 0 bases, there was a span of 11 bases. Germline values: CDR1 ENHRY, CDR2 SYGVKD. CDR3 bases: TGTGCCATCAGTGAGTCTAGGGGCATTATGAACACTGAAGCTTTCTTT. Its translation: CAISESRGIMNTEAFF.

There are a few counts of this clone. The chain uses TRBV7-2 and TRBJ1-2; 7 nucleotides match TRBD1. J was trimmed by 5 bases and V by 6 bases; bases with no gene match: 9. The germline V gene encodes CDR1 SGHTA and CDR2 FQGNSA. CDR3 length equals 14 residues. The CDR3 nucleotides read TGTGCCAGCAGAGACGACAGGGCTCGATATGGCTACACCTTC. The encoded protein is CASRDDRARYGYTF. Full variable domain (missing parts from reference TRBV7-2 and TRBJ1-2): GAGVSQSPSNKVTEKGKDVELRCDPISGHTALYWYRQSLGQGLEFLIYFQGNSAPDKSGLPSDRFSAERTGGSVSTLTIQRTQQEDSAVYLCASRDDRARYGYTFGSGTRLTVV.

This chain joins TRBV5-5 and TRBJ1-1; D is possibly TRBD1 (5 bases). This CDR3 comprises 14 residues. Germline-derived CDR1 and CDR2 are SGHKS and YYEKEE (reference sequence). Trimming removed 3 bases from V and 1 base from J, with 10 bases in between. The CDR3 DNA sequence: TGTGCCAGCAGCTCTGGGACTCCGAACACTGAAGCTTTCTTT. Translating it yields CASSSGTPNTEAFF.

The rearrangement joins TRBV2 to TRBJ2-7; D is ambiguous. Trimming pared 4 bases from V and 7 bases from J, leaving 8 bases between. This CDR3 comprises 11 residues. The germline V gene has CDR1 SNHLY and CDR2 FYNNEI. CDR3 in amino acids: CASSVREEQYF. Written as DNA, the CDR3 is TGTGCCAGCAGTGTACGAGAAGAGCAGTACTTC. Using reference TRBV2 and TRBJ2-7 for the parts outside the CDR3, the full variable domain is EPEVTQTPSHQVTQMGQEVILRCVPISNHLYFYWYRQILGQKVEFLVSFYNNEISEKSEIFDDQFSVERPDGSNFTLKIRSTKLEDSAMYFCASSVREEQYFGPGTRLTVT.

The rearrangement joins TRBV28 to TRBJ1-5; possible D gene TRBD1, 6 bases. Germline V CDR1 and CDR2: MDHEN, SYDVKM. The CDR3 totals 15 residues. The V end lost 5 bases, the J end lost 2 bases, and 13 bases lay between the germline ends. CDR3 sequence reads: CASSSQGIRNQPQHF. The CDR3 DNA is TGTGCCAGCAGTAGTCAGGGGATTCGCAATCAGCCCCAGCATTTT.

In DNA, the CDR3 is TGCGCCAGCAGCCCGGGACTAGCGGGAGAGACCCAGTACTTC. It translates to CASSPGLAGETQYF. The chain couples TRBV5-1 to TRBJ2-5; the match to TRBD2 covers 12 bases. The germline V gene has CDR1 SGHRS and CDR2 YFSETQ. The CDR3 totals 14 residues. V shed 4 bases and J 4 bases; nucleotides not matched to a gene: 2.

This chain uses TRBV18 with TRBJ1-2; TRBD1 aligns across 8 bases. Germline trimming cut 1 base from V and 2 bases from J; bases unmatched to any gene: 9. CDR3 size: 17 residues. Germline CDR1 is KGHSH and CDR2 is LQKENI. In DNA form, the CDR3 reads TGTGCCAGCTCACCACGAGAGGGGAGACAGGGGAACTATGGCTACACCTTC. Translation gives CASSPREGRQGNYGYTF.

The J gene is TRBJ1-1, the V gene TRBV10-3; TRBD1 aligns across 7 bases. This CDR3 region has 16 residues. The V segment lost 0 bases and the J segment 0 bases; nucleotides outside the gene matches: 4. Germline CDR1 and CDR2: ENHRY and SYGVKD. CDR3: CAISESAGGMNTEAFF. For the CDR3, the DNA is TGTGCCATCAGTGAGTCGGCAGGGGGAATGAACACTGAAGCTTTCTTT.

J is TRBJ2-1 and V is TRBV10-3, with D perhaps matching TRBD2 (6 bases). The CDR3 totals 14 residues. V shed 6 bases and J shed 2 bases, with 11 bases lying between them. Germline CDR1 and CDR2: ENHRY and SYGVKD. The CDR3 nucleotides are TGTGCCATCAGGTCCGGCGGGGCCTACAATGAGCAGTTCTTC. It codes for CAIRSGGAYNEQFF.

This clone was picked up one time. J is TRBJ1-1 and V is TRBV12-3 or TRBV12-4, with D possibly matching TRBD1 (6 bases). The CDR3 runs 13 residues. V was trimmed by 3 bases and J by 3 bases, leaving 8 bases between them. The CDR3 nucleotides are TGTGCCAGCAGTTTTGGACAGTACACTGAAGCTTTCTTT. It codes for CASSFGQYTEAFF.

This clone was observed a single time. CDR3 protein: CSVVRGGDTQYF. The CDR3 nucleotides are TGCAGCGTTGTTCGAGGGGGAGATACGCAGTATTTT. The chain combines TRBV29-1 with TRBJ2-3, with a tentative D call TRBD1 (6 bases). Germline CDR1 is SQVTM and CDR2 is ANQGSEA. The V end was cut by 4 bases, the J end by 5 bases, with 10 bases between. This CDR3 spans 12 amino acids.

This chain connects TRBV15 to TRBJ2-5; 7 bases are a match to TRBD1. The CDR3 loop spans 17 amino acids. Unmatched junction bases numbered 12, after V lost 0 bases and J lost 5 bases. Germline loops: CDR1 LNHNV, CDR2 YYDKDF (reference sequence). The CDR3 loop is CATSRDIRQGVGETQYF. The CDR3 DNA reads TGTGCCACCAGCAGAGATATCCGGCAGGGGGTCGGGGAGACCCAGTACTTC.

The V call is TRBV15, the J call TRBJ2-3, with D perhaps matching TRBD1 (6 bases). V was trimmed by 2 bases and J by 0 bases, leaving 9 bases between them. The CDR3 consists of 15 residues. Germline loops: CDR1 LNHNV, CDR2 YYDKDF (reference sequence). CDR3 loop: CATSRQGPSTDTQYF. In DNA, the CDR3 is TGTGCCACCAGCAGACAGGGGCCCAGCACAGATACGCAGTATTTT.

The V gene is TRBV9, the J gene TRBJ2-7; weak D call: TRBD1 (6 bases). The CDR3 spans 15 residues. The V gene lost 3 bases and the J gene lost 0 bases, with 13 bases spanning the gap. In germline, CDR1 is SGDLS, CDR2 YYNGEE. Here the CDR3 DNA reads TGTGCCAGCAGCGGCGGACAGTCTAGCTCCTACGAGCAGTACTTC. This gives the protein CASSGGQSSSYEQYF.

This rearrangement joins TRBV28 to TRBJ2-7; 8 positions agree with TRBD1. The CDR3 loop spans 12 amino acids. Germline V CDR1 and CDR2: MDHEN, SYDVKM. With 0 bases clipped from V and 9 bases from J, the junction kept 1 base outside the gene matches. The CDR3 sequence is CASSLWDRVQYF. The CDR3 bases are TGTGCCAGCAGTTTATGGGACAGGGTGCAGTACTTC.